The 12 T cell receptor beta chains below were found in one sample sequenced in a study of cytomegalovirus exposure and HLA in healthy donors. Vbeta (60) and Jbeta (13) primers were used in the PCR. Measured with immunoSEQ multiplex PCR; TCRdb has only the in-frame clones, and not every one. The profile shows 150,000 to 200,000 clones, 70% to 90% of them singletons. The specimen was PBMCs. These receptors were collected from a man between 18 and 29 years old in good health and CMV-seropositive.

In its sample, this clone was seen once. The rearrangement uses TRBV11-3 and TRBJ2-5, with 11 nucleotides matching TRBD2. In germline, CDR1 is SGHNT, CDR2 YENEEA. The CDR3 extends over 16 amino acids. The trim removed 1 base at V and 5 bases at J, leaving 6 bases unmatched. This CDR3 reads CASSLGVAGGPETQYF. CDR3 nucleotides: TGTGCCAGCAGCTTAGGGGTAGCGGGGGGGCCGGAGACCCAGTACTTC.

The chain employs TRBV21-1 and TRBJ2-1; the table's D call TRBD2 went unverified against the DNA. TRBV21-1 is designated a pseudogene. The CDR3 is 12 amino acids. The chain's CDR3 is CANGGDYNEQFF. CDR3 DNA sequence: TGTGCCAATGGCGGGGACTACAATGAGCAGTTCTTC.

This chain links TRBV9 with TRBJ2-2; D might be TRBD1 (7 bases). This CDR3 contains 16 residues. Trimming cost V 0 bases and J 4 bases, with 13 bases left between them. Per germline, CDR1 SGDLS and CDR2 YYNGEE. The CDR3 nucleotides are TGTGCCAGCAGCGTAGGGGGGGACAGAACCACCGGGGAGCTGTTTTTT. Translation gives CASSVGGDRTTGELFF.

V usage is TRBV6-5 and J usage is TRBJ1-5; D call uncertain. The germline V and J ends were trimmed by 6 bases and 2 bases, with 5 bases remaining between them. Per germline, CDR1 MNHEY and CDR2 SVGAGI. The CDR3 has 12 residues. The CDR3 loop reads CASSRGNQPQHF. The CDR3 DNA reads as TGTGCCAGCAGCCGGGGCAATCAGCCCCAGCATTTT.

The chain recombines TRBV7-2 with TRBJ2-2, with TRBD1 identical over 7 bases. The CDR3 is 14 amino acids. CDR1 is SGHTA, CDR2 FQGNSA, per germline. Trimming took 2 bases from V and 6 from J; bases not matched to a gene: 3. In DNA form, the CDR3 reads TGTGCCAGCAGCTTAAACAGGGGCTCCGGGGAGCTGTTTTTT. It translates to CASSLNRGSGELFF.

In regard to this clone: Different DNA sequences within this sample yield the same CDR3. DNA of the CDR3: TGTGCCAGTAGTATCAGCGGATATGGCTACACCTTC. Its protein product is CASSISGYGYTF. The rearrangement uses TRBV19 and TRBJ1-2; D is uncertain. Germline CDR1 LNHDA, CDR2 SQIVND (reference sequence). This CDR3 is 12 amino acids long. Trimming shortened V by 3 bases and J by 5 bases, and 7 bases separated the two germline ends.

The chain carries TRBV18 and TRBJ2-5, with D perhaps matching TRBD1 (5 bases). Trimming cost V 6 bases and J 3 bases, with 11 bases left between them. CDR1 KGHSH and CDR2 LQKENI come from the germline V gene. This CDR3 comprises 13 residues. For the CDR3, the DNA is TGTGCCAGCTCCCTTGGCAGGGAAGAGACCCAGTACTTC. As protein: CASSLGREETQYF.

The gene calls are TRBV9 and TRBJ1-2; 7 positions agree with TRBD1. Germline loops: CDR1 SGDLS, CDR2 YYNGEE. The CDR3 loop spans 15 amino acids. J was trimmed by 1 base and V by 3 bases; bases with no gene match: 6. In nucleotides, the CDR3 is TGTGCCAGCAGCGGGGGACAGTGGGGTAACTATGGCTACACCTTC. This translates into CASSGGQWGNYGYTF.

The rearrangement joins TRBV19 to TRBJ1-4; weak D call: TRBD1 (6 bases). Germline-derived CDR1 and CDR2 are LNHDA and SQIVND (reference sequence). V was clipped by 7 bases and J by 7 bases, with 22 bases between them. CDR3 length: 16 amino acids. CDR3 sequence reads: CASTPTGRGVPEKLFF. The CDR3 nucleotides read TGTGCCAGTACCCCGACAGGACGAGGAGTTCCTGAAAAACTGTTTTTT.

This chain links TRBV21-1 with TRBJ2-7; whether TRBD1, the table's D call, matches the DNA was not checked. TRBV21-1 is designated a pseudogene. CDR3 size: 19 residues. The CDR3 sequence is CASSKDFSRPQGPMGEQYF. DNA of the CDR3: TGTGCCAGCAGCAAAGATTTCTCTCGTCCACAGGGACCTATGGGCGAGCAGTACTTC.

This clone appeared a few times. The chain is built from TRBV27 and TRBJ1-2; 8 bases align to TRBD1. The CDR3 totals 14 residues. CDR1 is MNHEY and CDR2 is SMNVEV in the germline V gene (reference sequence). With V trimmed by 5 bases and J by 7 bases, 9 bases remained unmatched. The CDR3 DNA reads as TGTGCCAGCAGTGCCATCCGGACAGGGAGTGGCTACACCTTC. This codes for CASSAIRTGSGYTF.

V usage is TRBV9 and J usage is TRBJ2-2; D possibly corresponds to TRBD1 (5 bases). Trimming pared 4 bases from V and 2 bases from J, leaving 12 bases between. The CDR3 length is 15 residues. Germline V gene sequence: CDR1 SGDLS, CDR2 YYNGEE. For the CDR3, the DNA is TGTGCCAGCAGCCCAGGGAATTCCAACACCGGGGAGCTGTTTTTT. Translation: CASSPGNSNTGELFF.